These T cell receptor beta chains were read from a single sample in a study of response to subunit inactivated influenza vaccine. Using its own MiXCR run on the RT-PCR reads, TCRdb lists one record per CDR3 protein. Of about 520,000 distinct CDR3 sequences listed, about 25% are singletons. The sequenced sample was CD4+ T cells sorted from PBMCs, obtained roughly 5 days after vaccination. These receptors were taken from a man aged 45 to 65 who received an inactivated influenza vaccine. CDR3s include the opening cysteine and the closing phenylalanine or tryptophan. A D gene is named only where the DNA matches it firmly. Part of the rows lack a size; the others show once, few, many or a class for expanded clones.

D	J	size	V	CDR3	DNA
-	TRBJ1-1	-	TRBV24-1	CATSDFSEGNTEAFF	TGTGCCACCAGTGATTTTTCTGAGGGGAACACTGAAGCTTTCTTT
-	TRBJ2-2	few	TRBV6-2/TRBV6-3	CASSYWGELFF	TGTGCCAGCAGTTACTGGGGGGAGCTGTTTTTT
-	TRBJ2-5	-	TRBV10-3	CAISVPSGAQYF	TGTGCCATCAGTGTTCCGTCGGGGGCCCAGTACTTC
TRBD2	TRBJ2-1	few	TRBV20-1	CSAMTSGRINEQFF	TGCAGTGCTATGACTAGCGGGAGGATAAATGAGCAGTTCTTC
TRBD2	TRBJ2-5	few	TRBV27	CASSYIAGVETQYF	TGTGCCAGCAGTTATATAGCGGGGGTGGAGACCCAGTACTTC
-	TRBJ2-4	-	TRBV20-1	CSARVGTSKNIQYF	TGCAGTGCTAGAGTGGGGACATCCAAAAACATTCAGTACTTC
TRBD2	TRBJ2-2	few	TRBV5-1	CASSFTSGLTPTGELFF	TGCGCCAGCAGCTTTACTAGCGGGCTAACCCCCACCGGGGAGCTGTTTTTT
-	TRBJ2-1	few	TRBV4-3	CASSQDRAGPEQFF	TGCGCCAGCAGCCAGGACCGGGCGGGGCCTGAGCAGTTCTTC
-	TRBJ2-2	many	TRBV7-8	CASSLAGSPSLPGELFF	TGTGCCAGCAGCTTAGCGGGAAGTCCTAGCTTGCCCGGGGAGCTGTTTTTT
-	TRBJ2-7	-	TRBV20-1	CSARDRVKAGPYEQYF	TGCAGTGCTAGAGATCGTGTAAAGGCAGGGCCCTACGAGCAGTACTTC
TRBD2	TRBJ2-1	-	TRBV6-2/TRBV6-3	CASRYTGLAGEYNEQFF	TGTGCCAGCAGATATACGGGACTAGCGGGAGAGTACAATGAGCAGTTCTTC
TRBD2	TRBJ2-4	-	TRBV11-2	CASSTGRASDRRYF	TGTGCCAGCAGCACTGGGAGGGCAAGTGACAGAAGATACTTC
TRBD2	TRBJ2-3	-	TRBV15	CATSWTSGAGTQYF	TGTGCCACCAGCTGGACTAGCGGCGCGGGTACGCAGTATTTT
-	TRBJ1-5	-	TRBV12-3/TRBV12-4	CASSLAQGLGNQPQHF	TGTGCCAGCAGTTTAGCGCAGGGATTGGGCAATCAGCCCCAGCATTTT
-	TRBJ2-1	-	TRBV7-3	CASSLGGVGEQFF	TGTGCCAGCAGCCTCGGAGGGGTAGGTGAGCAGTTCTTC
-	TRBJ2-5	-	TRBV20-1	CSARDGYSLETQYF	TGCAGTGCTAGAGACGGCTATTCTTTAGAGACCCAGTACTTC
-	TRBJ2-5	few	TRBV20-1	CSARVDLETQYF	TGCAGTGCTAGAGTCGACCTAGAGACCCAGTACTTC
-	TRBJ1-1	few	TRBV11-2	CASSSRLGSSTMNTEAFF	TGTGCCAGCAGCTCCCGATTAGGGTCATCTACTATGAACACTGAAGCTTTCTTT
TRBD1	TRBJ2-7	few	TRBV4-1	CASSQDPRTGYEQYF	TGCGCCAGCAGCCAAGATCCCCGGACAGGGTACGAGCAGTACTTC
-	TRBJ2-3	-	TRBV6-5	CASRATTDTQYF	TGTGCCAGCCGGGCCACCACAGATACGCAGTATTTT
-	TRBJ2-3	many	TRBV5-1	CASSISTDTQYF	TGCGCCAGCAGCATTAGCACAGATACGCAGTATTTT
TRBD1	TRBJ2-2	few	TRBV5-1	CASSLAGQSNTGELFF	TGCGCCAGCAGCTTGGCGGGACAGAGTAACACCGGGGAGCTGTTTTTT
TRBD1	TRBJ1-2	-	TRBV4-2	CASSQGGTGFFKF	TGTGCCAGCAGCCAAGGGGGGACAGGATTCTTCAAATTC
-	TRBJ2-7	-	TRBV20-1	CSASRGAHEQYF	TGCAGTGCTAGTCGGGGGGCTCATGAGCAGTACTTC
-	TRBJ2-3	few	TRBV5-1	CASRKGTSDTQYF	TGCGCCAGCAGAAAAGGGACGTCAGATACGCAGTATTTT
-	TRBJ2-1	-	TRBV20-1	CSAALPPSYNEQFF	TGCAGTGCGGCCTTGCCTCCATCCTACAATGAGCAGTTCTTC
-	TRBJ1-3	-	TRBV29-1	CSVDPHGSGNTIYF	TGCAGCGTTGATCCCCACGGATCTGGAAACACCATATATTTT
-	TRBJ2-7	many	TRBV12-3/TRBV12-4	CASSPLVRRYEQYF	TGTGCCAGCAGTCCCCTTGTGAGACGCTACGAGCAGTACTTC
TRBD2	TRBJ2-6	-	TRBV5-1	CASSPDGGGSGANVLTF	TGCGCCAGCAGCCCCGACGGCGGGGGCTCTGGGGCCAACGTCCTGACTTTC
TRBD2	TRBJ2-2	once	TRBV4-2	CASSQLTAGHDTGELFF	TGTGCCAGCAGCCAATTGACAGCGGGGCACGACACCGGGGAGCTGTTTTTT
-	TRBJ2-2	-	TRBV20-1	CSARPGGLGTGELFF	TGCAGTGCTAGACCGGGCGGATTGGGCACCGGGGAGCTGTTTTTT
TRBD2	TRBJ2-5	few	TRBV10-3	CAISEGLAGGETQYF	TGTGCCATCAGTGAGGGACTAGCGGGGGGAGAGACCCAGTACTTC
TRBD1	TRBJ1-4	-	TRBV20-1	CSASLKGQGVF	TGCAGTGCTAGTTTGAAAGGACAGGGCGTTTTT
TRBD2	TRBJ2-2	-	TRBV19	CASSPVVYWREPGELFF	TGTGCCAGTAGTCCCGTAGTGTATTGGCGGGAGCCCGGGGAGCTGTTTTTT
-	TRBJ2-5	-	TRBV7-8	CASTPRHFSPRETQYF	TGTGCCAGCACCCCGAGACACTTCTCTCCACGGGAGACCCAGTACTTC
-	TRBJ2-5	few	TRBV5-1	CASSLGAGVYQETQYF	TGCGCCAGCAGCTTGGGGGCAGGGGTGTACCAAGAGACCCAGTACTTC
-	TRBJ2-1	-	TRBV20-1	CSAWGGRSPSSYNEQFF	TGCAGTGCTTGGGGGGGGCGGTCCCCAAGCTCCTACAATGAGCAGTTCTTC
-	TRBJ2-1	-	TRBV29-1	CSVPWAYYNEQFF	TGCAGCGTCCCCTGGGCTTACTACAATGAGCAGTTCTTC
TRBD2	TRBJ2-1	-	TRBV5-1	CASSFQMTSGRADEQFF	TGCGCCAGCAGCTTTCAAATGACTAGCGGGAGGGCCGATGAGCAGTTCTTC
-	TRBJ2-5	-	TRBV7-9	CASSLAEVWEETQYF	TGTGCCAGCAGCTTAGCGGAGGTTTGGGAAGAGACCCAGTACTTC
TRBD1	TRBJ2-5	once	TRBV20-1	CSAMTGGETQYF	TGCAGTGCCATGACAGGGGGCGAGACCCAGTACTTC
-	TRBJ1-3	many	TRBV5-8	CASSPAAGRASGNTIYF	TGTGCCAGCAGCCCGGCGGCGGGCCGGGCGAGTGGAAACACCATATATTTT